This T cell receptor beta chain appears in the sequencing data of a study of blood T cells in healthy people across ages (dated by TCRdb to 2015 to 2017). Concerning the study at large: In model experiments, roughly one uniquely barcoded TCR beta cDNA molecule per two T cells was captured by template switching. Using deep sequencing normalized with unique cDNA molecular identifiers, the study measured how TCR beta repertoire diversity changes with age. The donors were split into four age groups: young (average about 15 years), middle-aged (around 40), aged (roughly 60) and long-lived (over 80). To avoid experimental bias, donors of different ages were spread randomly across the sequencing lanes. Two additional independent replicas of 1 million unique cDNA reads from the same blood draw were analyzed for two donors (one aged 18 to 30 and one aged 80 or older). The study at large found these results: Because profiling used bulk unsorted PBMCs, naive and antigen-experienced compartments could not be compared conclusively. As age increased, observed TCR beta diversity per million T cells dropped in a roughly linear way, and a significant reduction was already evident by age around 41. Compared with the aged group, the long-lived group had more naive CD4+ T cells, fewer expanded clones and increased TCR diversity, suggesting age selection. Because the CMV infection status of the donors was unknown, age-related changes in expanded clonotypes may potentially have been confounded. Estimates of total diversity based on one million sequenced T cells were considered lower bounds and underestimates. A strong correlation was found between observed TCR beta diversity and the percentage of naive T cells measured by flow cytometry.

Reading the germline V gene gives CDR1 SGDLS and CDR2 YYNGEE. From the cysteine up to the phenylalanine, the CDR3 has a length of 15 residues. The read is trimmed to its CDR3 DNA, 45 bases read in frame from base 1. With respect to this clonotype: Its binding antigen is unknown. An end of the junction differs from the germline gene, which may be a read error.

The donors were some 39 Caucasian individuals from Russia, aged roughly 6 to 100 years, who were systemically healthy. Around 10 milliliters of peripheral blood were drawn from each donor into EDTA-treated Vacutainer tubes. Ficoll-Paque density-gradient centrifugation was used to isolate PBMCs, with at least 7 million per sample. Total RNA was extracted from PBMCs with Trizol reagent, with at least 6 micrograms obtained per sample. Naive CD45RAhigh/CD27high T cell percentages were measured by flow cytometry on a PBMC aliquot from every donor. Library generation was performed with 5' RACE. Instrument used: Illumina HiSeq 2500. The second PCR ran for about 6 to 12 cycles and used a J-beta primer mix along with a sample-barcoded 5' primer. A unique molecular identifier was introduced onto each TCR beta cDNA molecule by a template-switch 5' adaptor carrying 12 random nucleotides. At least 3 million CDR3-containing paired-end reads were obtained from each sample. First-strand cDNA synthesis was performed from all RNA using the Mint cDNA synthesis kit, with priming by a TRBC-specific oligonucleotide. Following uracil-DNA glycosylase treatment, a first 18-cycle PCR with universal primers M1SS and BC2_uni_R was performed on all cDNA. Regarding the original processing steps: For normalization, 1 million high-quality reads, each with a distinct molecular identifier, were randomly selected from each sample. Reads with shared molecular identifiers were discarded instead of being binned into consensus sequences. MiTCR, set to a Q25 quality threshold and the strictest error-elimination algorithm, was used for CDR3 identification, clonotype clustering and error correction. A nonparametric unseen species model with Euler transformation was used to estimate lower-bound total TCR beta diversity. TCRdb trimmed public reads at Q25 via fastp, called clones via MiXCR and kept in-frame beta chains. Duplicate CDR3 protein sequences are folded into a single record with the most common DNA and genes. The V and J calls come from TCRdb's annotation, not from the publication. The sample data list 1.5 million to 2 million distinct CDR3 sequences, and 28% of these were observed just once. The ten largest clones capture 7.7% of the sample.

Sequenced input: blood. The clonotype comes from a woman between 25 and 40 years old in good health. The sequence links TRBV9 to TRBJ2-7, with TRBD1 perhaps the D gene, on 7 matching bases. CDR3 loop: CASSVEPGGSYGQYF. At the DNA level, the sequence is TGTGCCAGCAGCGTAGAACCAGGGGGGTCCTACGGGCAGTACTTC.